The 4 T cell receptor beta chains presented below share a single source sample, sequenced in a study of T-cell memory formation after mild COVID-19 (TCRdb year 2021). Library preparation employed 5' RACE. Sequencing took place on an Illumina NovaSeq 6000. TCRdb cleaned the public reads at Q25 with fastp, built clones with MiXCR and kept in-frame beta chains. Rows with one shared CDR3 protein collapse into an entry with the most common genes and DNA. In this sample the table shows some 120,000 distinct CDR3 sequences, over 15% of which occur a single time. The ten largest account for roughly 5% of the sample. Source material: PBMCs or a T cell subset sorted from them (not recorded which). The receptors originated from a man aged 18 to 35 who had mild COVID-19 (a few samples of this study predate the infection). The sample titles of this study are shuffled in the database, so cell type and time point are left out; the donor was told from shared clones.

This clonotype appeared a few times. The rearrangement links TRBV6-6 to TRBJ1-1; 8 nucleotides agree with TRBD1. CDR1 MNHNY and CDR2 SVGAGI come from the germline V gene (reference sequence). This CDR3 has 13 amino acids. Germline trimming cut 10 bases from V and 1 base from J; bases unmatched to any gene: 5. The CDR3 bases are TGTGCCACGTCCGGGACAGGGAACACTGAAGCTTTCTTT. It yields the protein CATSGTGNTEAFF.

This clonotype was detected only a few times. The genes are TRBV7-9 and TRBJ2-7, with D perhaps TRBD1 (5 bases). From germline, CDR1 is SEHNR and CDR2 FQNEAQ (reference sequence). This CDR3 spans 18 amino acids. The ends were cut back, 1 base at V and 1 base at J, with 20 bases in the middle. CDR3 sequence reads: CASSLDPGRSRESYEQYV. As DNA, the CDR3 is TGTGCCAGCAGCTTAGATCCAGGGCGCAGTCGTGAGTCCTACGAGCAGTACGTC.

The chain is built from TRBV11-2 and TRBJ1-3, with no clear D. Trimming left V 2 bases short and J 5 bases short, with 16 bases between. Germline V CDR1 and CDR2: SGHAT, FQNNGV. The CDR3 runs 16 residues. The CDR3 nucleotides are TGTGCCAGCAGCTTACGCCTCCGGGCCATCCGAAACACCATATATTTT. Encoded protein: CASSLRLRAIRNTIYF.

This clonotype was detected many times. The junction and the germline gene differ at one end; a read error may be behind it. The chain carries TRBV12-3 or TRBV12-4 and TRBJ2-3; D is perhaps TRBD1 (7 bases). The CDR3 runs 14 residues. CDR3 bases: TGTGCCAGCAGTTTGCGACAGGGAGGAGATACTCAGTATTTT. Translated, it gives CASSLRQGGDTQYF.